Described below is a single T cell receptor (beta chain) sequence and its context. Its target is unknown. Trimming stripped 3 bases from V and 6 bases from J, with 5 bases between. The CDR3 sequence is 12 residues long. The germline V gene encodes CDR1 MDHEN and CDR2 SYDVKM. Some clones are missing from TCRdb's copy, which holds only in-frame ones; the method was immunoSEQ multiplex PCR. This sample has approximately 76,000 clones, with 88% found just once. The sample is drawn from a study of T cell responses to AZD1222 COVID-19 vaccine. Study-wide results and caveats: The donor group comprised mostly white British people and more females; the analysis possibly underestimated clonal diversity. Only after the peak T cell response were repertoires sampled. Spike-specific TCR breadth and depth both grew after two AZD1222 doses.

The sample was peripheral blood, taken on day 0 of AZD1222 vaccination. This chain joins TRBV28 and TRBJ1-4; D uncertain. This sequence originates from an adult in good health. The CDR3 here is CASSFSDEKLFF. CDR3 DNA sequence: TGTGCCAGCAGTTTCTCGGATGAAAAACTGTTTTTT.